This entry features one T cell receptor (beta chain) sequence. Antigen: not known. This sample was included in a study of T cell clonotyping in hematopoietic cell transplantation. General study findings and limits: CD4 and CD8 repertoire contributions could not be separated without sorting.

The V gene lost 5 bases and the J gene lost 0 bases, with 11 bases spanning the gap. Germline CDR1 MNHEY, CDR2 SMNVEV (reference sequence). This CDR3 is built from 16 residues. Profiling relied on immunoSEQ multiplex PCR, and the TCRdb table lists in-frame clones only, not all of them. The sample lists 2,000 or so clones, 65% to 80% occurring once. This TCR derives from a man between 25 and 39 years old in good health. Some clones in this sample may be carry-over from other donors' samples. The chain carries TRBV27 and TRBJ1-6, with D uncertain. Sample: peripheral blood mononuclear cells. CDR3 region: CASSNDPSSYNSPLHF. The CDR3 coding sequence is TGTGCCAGCAGTAACGACCCGAGCTCCTATAATTCACCCCTCCACTTT.